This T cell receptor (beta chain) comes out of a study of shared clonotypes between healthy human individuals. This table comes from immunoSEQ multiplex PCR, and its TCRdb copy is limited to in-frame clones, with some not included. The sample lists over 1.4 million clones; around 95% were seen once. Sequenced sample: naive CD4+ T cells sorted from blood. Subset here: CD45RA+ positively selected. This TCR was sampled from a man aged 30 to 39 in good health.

This chain's CDR3 is CASSFRPVNTQYF. The CDR3 nucleotides read TGTGCCAGCAGCTTTAGACCTGTCAATACGCAGTATTTT. The V and J genes are TRBV13 and TRBJ2-3; no firm D call. Trimming pared 3 bases from V and 7 bases from J, leaving 11 bases between. The length of the CDR3 is 13 residues. CDR1 PRHDT and CDR2 FYEKMQ come from the germline V gene (reference sequence).